This T cell receptor (beta chain) originates from a study of radiotherapy plus CTLA-4 blockade in lung cancer. Broader study findings: Following radiotherapy plus ipilimumab, tumor-derived TCR clones expanded in the blood. Reportedly, early blood T cell clone dynamics best predicted response, with interferon-beta.

Germline trimming cut 4 bases from V and 2 bases from J; bases unmatched to any gene: 6. CDR1 is MGHRA and CDR2 is YSYEKL in the germline V gene. This CDR3 region has 17 residues. For this clone: Its antigen is unknown.

Libraries were prepared by immunoSEQ multiplex PCR; TCRdb keeps only in-frame clonotypes and omits some of them. The table shows tens of thousands of clones, with about 90% occurring only once. The TCR was taken from a human donor with non-small cell lung cancer who had a partial response to radiotherapy plus ipilimumab. This chain links TRBV4-1 with TRBJ2-7, with 15 bases that match TRBD2. Sequenced material: peripheral blood, taken from a patient treated with radiotherapy plus ipilimumab. The CDR3 coding sequence is TGCGCCAGCAGCCTCCAAGGACTAGCGGGAGGGCCCTACGAGCAGTACTTC. Amino acid sequence: CASSLQGLAGGPYEQYF.